This T cell receptor (beta chain) was documented in a study of control samples from healthy donors and cancer patients. Some clones are missing from TCRdb's copy, which holds only in-frame ones; the method was immunoSEQ multiplex PCR. The sample has 60,000 to 100,000 clones, 89% seen once; the top ten hold 6.5% to 8.5%. The CDR3 is 17 residues long. J lost 6 bases, V lost 0 bases, and 7 bases had no gene match. Per germline, CDR1 LGHNA and CDR2 YNFKEQ. The chain joins TRBV4-2 to TRBJ2-3; 12 bases agree with TRBD2. The sequence derives from a man aged 50-60 years in good health. The sequenced sample consisted of blood. DNA of the CDR3: TGTGCCAGCAGCCAAGATCGGGGGACTAGCGGGTCGGATACGCAGTATTTT. Its translation: CASSQDRGTSGSDTQYF.